The next 26 T cell receptor beta chains were all read from a single sample in a study of TIL therapy for anti-PD-1-resistant metastatic lung cancer. The immunoSEQ assay was v3. Libraries were prepared by immunoSEQ multiplex PCR; TCRdb keeps only in-frame clonotypes and omits some of them. The sample shows approximately 47,000 clones, 80% to 90% of them seen only once. Time point described: pre-treatment sample, taken before nivolumab and TIL therapy. Here the sequenced sample was blood, taken at baseline. The receptors were gathered from a person between 30 and 79 years old with non-small cell lung cancer.

CDR3 in amino acids: CASSSIGVAGAAPIQETQYF. The CDR3 coding sequence is TGTGCCAGCAGTTCAATAGGGGTAGCGGGAGCGGCACCAATCCAAGAGACCCAGTACTTC. The V call is TRBV27, the J call TRBJ2-5; 9 nucleotides match TRBD2. The CDR3 is 20 residues long. The J segment lost 1 base and the V segment lost 4 bases, leaving 19 bases of the junction unmatched. The germline CDR1 and CDR2 sequences are MNHEY and SMNVEV (reference sequence).

The chain carries TRBV18 and TRBJ2-1, with TRBD2 identical over 10 bases. Germline V gene sequence: CDR1 KGHSH, CDR2 LQKENI. This CDR3 region has 17 residues. V gave up 0 bases and J gave up 5 bases; unmatched junction bases: 7. The chain's CDR3 is CASSPPLAGAVNNEQFF. The CDR3 coding sequence is TGTGCCAGCTCACCACCCCTAGCGGGAGCAGTAAACAATGAGCAGTTCTTC.

The chain has TRBV6-6 and TRBJ1-2, with D uncertain. The CDR3 length is 13 residues. Germline CDR1 reads MNHNY; CDR2 reads SVGAGI (reference sequence). Trimming removed 8 bases at V and 4 bases at J, with 14 bases between. CDR3 loop: CASSDGGRYGYTF. The CDR3 nucleotides read TGTGCCAGCTCGGACGGAGGACGCTATGGCTACACCTTC.

This rearrangement joins TRBV2 to TRBJ2-7; 9 nucleotides align to TRBD2. This CDR3 spans 15 amino acids. J was trimmed by 3 bases and V by 6 bases; bases with no gene match: 9. In germline, CDR1 is SNHLY, CDR2 FYNNEI. The CDR3 loop is CASRVAGANHYEQYF. In nucleotides, the CDR3 is TGTGCCAGCAGAGTAGCGGGGGCAAACCACTACGAGCAGTACTTC.

This clone ranks as medium-sized (0.01 to 0.1%). The chain links TRBV7-9 to TRBJ2-2; D remains ambiguous. Per the germline V gene, CDR1 is SEHNR and CDR2 is FQNEAQ (reference sequence). V dropped 6 bases and J dropped 5 bases, with 16 bases sitting between them. The CDR3 contains 15 residues. CDR3 residues: CASRLSRGQTGELFF. CDR3 nucleotides: TGTGCCAGCAGATTGTCCCGAGGTCAGACCGGGGAGCTGTTTTTT.

This CDR3 is CASREKANYGYTF. The CDR3 region has the DNA TGTGCCAGCAGGGAGAAGGCTAACTATGGCTACACCTTC. The V gene is TRBV27, the J gene TRBJ1-2, with D unresolved. V lost 6 bases to trimming and J lost 0 bases, with 8 bases between them. The germline CDR1 and CDR2 sequences are MNHEY and SMNVEV (reference sequence). The CDR3 is 13 amino acids.

The chain joins TRBV25-1 to TRBJ2-2; D could derive from TRBD1 or TRBD2 (5 bases each). CDR1 and CDR2 from the germline V gene are MGHDK and SYGVNS. This CDR3 has 14 residues. V lost 3 bases and J lost 4, with 9 bases in between. The CDR3 loop is CASSDSGGTGELFF. DNA of the CDR3: TGTGCCAGCAGTGACAGTGGGGGCACCGGGGAGCTGTTTTTT.

In its sample, this clone was seen once. V and J are TRBV3-1 (or the pseudogene TRBV3-2) and TRBJ2-7; D perhaps matches TRBD2 (5 bases). The CDR3 runs 15 residues. V was shortened by 1 base and J by 4 bases, with 14 bases between the two germline ends. Germline V gene lookup returns CDR1 LGHDT and CDR2 YNNKEL (reference sequence). CDR3 sequence: CASSQVGGLGYEQYF. Here the CDR3 DNA reads TGTGCCAGCAGCCAAGTCGGCGGGTTGGGATACGAGCAGTACTTC.

This clone was counted a single time. The chain combines TRBV24-1 with TRBJ2-2, with D uncertain. This CDR3 spans 14 amino acids. Looked up from germline, CDR1 is KGHDR and CDR2 is SFDVKD. The V gene lost 6 bases and the J gene lost 4 bases, with 11 bases spanning the gap. In DNA, the CDR3 is TGTGCCACCAGTTCCGTATGGTCCACCGGGGAGCTGTTTTTT. It translates to CATSSVWSTGELFF.

The rearrangement links TRBV13 to TRBJ2-3, with 10 bases identical to TRBD2. Per the germline V gene, CDR1 is PRHDT and CDR2 is FYEKMQ (reference sequence). The CDR3 contains 14 residues. The ends lost 5 bases at V and 4 bases at J; junction bases unmatched: 3. In DNA form, the CDR3 reads TGTGCCAGCAGCGCACTAGCGGGGTCAGATACGCAGTATTTT. Encoded protein: CASSALAGSDTQYF.

The rearrangement uses TRBV2 and TRBJ2-5, with no clear D. V dropped 6 bases and J dropped 5 bases, with 16 bases sitting between them. CDR1 is SNHLY, CDR2 FYNNEI, per germline. There are 14 residues in the CDR3. CDR3 region: CASSWVTNRETQYF. For the CDR3, the DNA is TGTGCCAGCAGCTGGGTCACTAATAGGGAGACCCAGTACTTC.

Only a few counts were recorded for this clone. The chain recombines TRBV30 with TRBJ1-5, with 8 positions matching TRBD1. There are 13 residues in the CDR3. V lost 1 base and J lost 6; bases outside the gene matches: 2. CDR1 GTSNPN and CDR2 SVGIG come from the germline V gene (reference sequence). CDR3 region: CAWSGQGSQPQHF. The CDR3 coding sequence is TGTGCCTGGAGTGGACAGGGGTCTCAGCCCCAGCATTTT. Full variable domain (remainder filled in from reference TRBV30 and TRBJ1-5): SQTIHQWPATLVQPVGSPLSLECTVEGTSNPNLYWYRQAAGRGLQLLFYSVGIGQISSEVPQNLSASRPQDRQFILSSKKLLLSDSGFYLCAWSGQGSQPQHFGDGTRLSIL.

This clone showed up just once. The chain combines TRBV7-8 with TRBJ2-1; D might be TRBD1 or TRBD2, each matching 5 bases. Germline V lookup: CDR1 SGHVS, CDR2 FQNEAQ. V shed 5 bases and J shed 2 bases, with 10 bases lying between them. The CDR3 contains 14 residues. The CDR3 loop is CASSRGVTYNEQFF. In DNA, the CDR3 is TGTGCCAGCAGCCGAGGGGTTACCTACAATGAGCAGTTCTTC.

The chain links TRBV28 to TRBJ2-1; D is undetermined. The germline V gene encodes CDR1 MDHEN and CDR2 SYDVKM. This CDR3 contains 13 residues. Trimming removed 7 bases from V and 0 bases from J, with 7 bases in between. The CDR3 DNA sequence: TGTGCCAGCACCCTCAGCTCCTACAATGAGCAGTTCTTC. Translating gives CASTLSSYNEQFF.

V gene TRBV11-3 combines with J gene TRBJ1-1; D is unclear. Trimming took off 1 base at V and 1 base at J, with 4 bases between the two ends. The germline CDR1 and CDR2 sequences are SGHNT and YENEEA. The CDR3 covers 13 residues. CDR3: CASSLVGNTEAFF. Here the CDR3 DNA reads TGTGCCAGCAGCTTAGTGGGGAACACTGAAGCTTTCTTT.

The chain couples TRBV6-6 to TRBJ2-7; D gene uncertain. V dropped 3 bases and J dropped 6 bases, with 18 bases sitting between them. Germline V lookup: CDR1 MNHNY, CDR2 SVGAGI (reference sequence). The length of the CDR3 is 15 residues. CDR3 coding DNA: TGTGCCAGCAGTTATTTGTCGTCCCCACCCCTCGAGCAGTACTTC. Protein sequence: CASSYLSSPPLEQYF.

V gene TRBV7-2 combines with J gene TRBJ2-7; 10 bases align to TRBD2. The germline gives CDR1 SGHTA, CDR2 FQGNSA. V trimming: 1 base; J trimming: 3 bases; junction bases outside the gene matches: 9. The CDR3 is 17 amino acids. This CDR3 is CASSLEVAGGGIYEQYF. CDR3 bases: TGTGCCAGCAGCTTAGAGGTAGCGGGAGGAGGGATCTACGAGCAGTACTTC.

The rearrangement links TRBV5-1 to TRBJ1-1; D remains ambiguous. Trimming took 3 bases from V and 1 from J, leaving 22 bases between them. CDR1 is SGHRS and CDR2 is YFSETQ in the germline V gene. The CDR3 is 18 amino acids. The DNA for the CDR3 is TGCGCCAGCAGCTCTCCGGCCGGTTCCGAGGCCTGGAACACTGAAGCTTTCTTT. The encoded protein is CASSSPAGSEAWNTEAFF.

There are a few counts of this clone. The chain employs TRBV30 and TRBJ1-4; 8 bases map to TRBD1. CDR3 length equals 15 residues. Germline CDR1 and CDR2: GTSNPN and SVGIG (reference sequence). After removal of 2 bases from V and 8 bases from J, the junction contained 10 bases not matched to a gene. In DNA form, the CDR3 reads TGTGCCTGGAGTCTTTACGGACAGGGAAGCGAAAAACTGTTTTTT. Its translation: CAWSLYGQGSEKLFF.

The chain uses TRBV18 and TRBJ2-7; TRBD2 is a possible D gene (7 bases). CDR1 is KGHSH, CDR2 LQKENI, per germline. Trimming removed 2 bases from V and 3 bases from J, with 11 bases in between. The CDR3 contains 14 residues. The chain's CDR3 is CASSPWGGLYEQYF. CDR3 bases: TGTGCCAGCTCACCATGGGGGGGGCTCTACGAGCAGTACTTC.

This chain uses TRBV11-2 with TRBJ1-5, with 9 bases that match TRBD1. After removal of 0 bases from V and 6 bases from J, the junction contained 9 bases not matched to a gene. CDR1 SGHAT and CDR2 FQNNGV come from the germline V gene. This CDR3 spans 17 amino acids. In DNA form, the CDR3 reads TGTGCCAGCAGCTTAGAGCCAACAGGGGGCGAAGTTCAGCCCCAGCATTTT. It is translated as CASSLEPTGGEVQPQHF. The whole variable domain, filled in from reference TRBV11-2 and TRBJ1-5, reads EAGVAQSPRYKIIEKRQSVAFWCNPISGHATLYWYQQILGQGPKLLIQFQNNGVVDDSQLPKDRFSAERLKGVDSTLKIQPAKLEDSAVYLCASSLEPTGGEVQPQHFGDGTRLSIL.

This clone was seen more than once but under ten times. The rearrangement links TRBV2 to TRBJ1-1; D unclear. V dropped 7 bases and J dropped 0 bases, with 12 bases sitting between them. The CDR3 is 14 residues long. Looked up from germline, CDR1 is SNHLY and CDR2 is FYNNEI. In DNA, the CDR3 is TGTGCCAGCACCAGGACGGCCCTGAACACTGAAGCTTTCTTT. Residues: CASTRTALNTEAFF. Complete variable domain (other parts from reference TRBV2 and TRBJ1-1): EPEVTQTPSHQVTQMGQEVILRCVPISNHLYFYWYRQILGQKVEFLVSFYNNEISEKSEIFDDQFSVERPDGSNFTLKIRSTKLEDSAMYFCASTRTALNTEAFFGQGTRLTVV.

As DNA, the CDR3 is TGTGCCAGCAGCTCAGGACAGGGCAACACCGGGGAGCTGTTTTTT. Its protein product is CASSSGQGNTGELFF. This chain joins TRBV7-9 and TRBJ2-2; TRBD1 aligns across 8 bases. Germline V CDR1 and CDR2: SEHNR, FQNEAQ (reference sequence). There are 15 residues in the CDR3. J gave up 2 bases and V 4 bases, and 3 bases lay outside the gene matches.

This clone was picked up one time. The chain has TRBV19 and TRBJ2-2, with 8 bases identical to TRBD1. Germline CDR1 LNHDA, CDR2 SQIVND (reference sequence). The CDR3 extends over 14 amino acids. With V trimmed by 6 bases and J by 7 bases, 7 bases remained unmatched. The CDR3 coding sequence is TGTGCCAGTAGCCCGGGACAGGTTAACGGGGAGCTGTTTTTT. This gives the protein CASSPGQVNGELFF.

The chain is built from TRBV7-3 and TRBJ2-1, with 8 bases identical to TRBD2. Germline CDR1 SGHTA, CDR2 FQGTGA. The V and J ends lost 5 bases and 1 base, in that order; junction bases with no gene match: 19. The CDR3 covers 20 residues. The CDR3 DNA reads TGTGCCAGCAGCCCAAGGGTGGCGGGAGGCCCAACAGGGTCCTACAATGAGCAGTTCTTC. Its translation is CASSPRVAGGPTGSYNEQFF.

This chain uses TRBV9 with TRBJ2-3; possible D gene TRBD2, 6 bases. The germline V and J ends were trimmed by 0 bases and 2 bases, with 10 bases remaining between them. Germline values: CDR1 SGDLS, CDR2 YYNGEE. CDR3 length equals 15 residues. The CDR3 nucleotides read TGTGCCAGCAGCGTAGGGGGACTGACCACAGATACGCAGTATTTT. Residues: CASSVGGLTTDTQYF.